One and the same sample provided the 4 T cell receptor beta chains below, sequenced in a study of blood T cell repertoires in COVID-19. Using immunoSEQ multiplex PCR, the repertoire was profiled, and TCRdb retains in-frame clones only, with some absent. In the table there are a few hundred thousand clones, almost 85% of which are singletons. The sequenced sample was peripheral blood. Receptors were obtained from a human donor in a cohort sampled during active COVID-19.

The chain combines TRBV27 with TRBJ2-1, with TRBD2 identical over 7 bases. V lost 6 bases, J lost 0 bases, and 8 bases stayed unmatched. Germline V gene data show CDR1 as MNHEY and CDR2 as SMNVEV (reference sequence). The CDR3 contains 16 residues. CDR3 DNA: TGTGCCAGCAGGGATAAAGCGGGGAGCTCCTACAATGAGCAGTTCTTC. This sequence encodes CASRDKAGSSYNEQFF.

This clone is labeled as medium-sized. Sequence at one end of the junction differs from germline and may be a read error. CDR3 protein: CASSEIGHSVNF. The CDR3 nucleotides are TGTGCCAGCAGCGAAATCGGACACAGTGTAAATTTT. This chain connects TRBV11-2 to TRBJ2-2; D is perhaps TRBD1 (5 bases). The CDR3 spans 12 residues. Germline V gene lookup returns CDR1 SGHAT and CDR2 FQNNGV.

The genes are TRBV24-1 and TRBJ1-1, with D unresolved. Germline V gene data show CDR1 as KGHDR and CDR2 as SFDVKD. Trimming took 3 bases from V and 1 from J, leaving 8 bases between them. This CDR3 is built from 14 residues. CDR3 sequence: CATSDPNRNTEAFF. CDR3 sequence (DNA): TGTGCCACCAGTGATCCCAACAGGAACACTGAAGCTTTCTTT.

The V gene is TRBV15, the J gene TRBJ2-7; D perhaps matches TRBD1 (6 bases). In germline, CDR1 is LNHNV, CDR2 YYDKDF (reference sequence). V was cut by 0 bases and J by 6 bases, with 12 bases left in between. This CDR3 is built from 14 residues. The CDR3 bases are TGTGCCACCAGCAGAGATATGGGGACACTCGAGCAGTACTTC. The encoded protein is CATSRDMGTLEQYF.